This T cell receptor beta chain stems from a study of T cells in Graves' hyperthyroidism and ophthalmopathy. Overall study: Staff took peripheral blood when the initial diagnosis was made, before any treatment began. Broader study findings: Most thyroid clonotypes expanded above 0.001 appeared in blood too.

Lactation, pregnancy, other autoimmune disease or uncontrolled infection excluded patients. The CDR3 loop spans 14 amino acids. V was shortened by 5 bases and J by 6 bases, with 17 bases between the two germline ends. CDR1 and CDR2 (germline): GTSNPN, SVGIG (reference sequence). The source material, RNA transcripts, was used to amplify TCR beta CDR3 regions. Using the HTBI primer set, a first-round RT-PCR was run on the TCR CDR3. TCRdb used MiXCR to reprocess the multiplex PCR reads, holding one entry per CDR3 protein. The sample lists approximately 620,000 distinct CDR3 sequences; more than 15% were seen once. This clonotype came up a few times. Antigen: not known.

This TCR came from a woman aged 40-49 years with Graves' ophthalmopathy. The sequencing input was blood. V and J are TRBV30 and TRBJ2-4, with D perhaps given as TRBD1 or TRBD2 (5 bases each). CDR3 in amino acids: CAWEPQVGANIQYF. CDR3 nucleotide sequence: TGTGCCTGGGAACCACAGGTCGGGGCAAACATTCAGTACTTC.